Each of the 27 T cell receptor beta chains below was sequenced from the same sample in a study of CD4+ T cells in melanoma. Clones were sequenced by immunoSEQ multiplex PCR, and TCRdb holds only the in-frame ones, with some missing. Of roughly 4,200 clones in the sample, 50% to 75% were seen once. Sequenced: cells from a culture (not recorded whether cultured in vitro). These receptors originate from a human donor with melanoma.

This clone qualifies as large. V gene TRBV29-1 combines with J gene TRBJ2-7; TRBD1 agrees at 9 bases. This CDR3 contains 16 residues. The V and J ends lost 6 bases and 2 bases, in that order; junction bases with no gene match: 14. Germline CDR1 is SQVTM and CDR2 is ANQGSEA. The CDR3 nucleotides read TGCAGCGTGATGCATTCGGGACAGGGTACCCCCTACGAGCAGTACTTC. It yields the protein CSVMHSGQGTPYEQYF.

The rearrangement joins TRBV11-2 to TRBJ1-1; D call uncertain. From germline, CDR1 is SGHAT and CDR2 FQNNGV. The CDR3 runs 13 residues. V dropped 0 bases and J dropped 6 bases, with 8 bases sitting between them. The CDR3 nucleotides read TGTGCCAGCAGCTTAGAGCGGGGAGCTGAAGCTTTCTTT. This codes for CASSLERGAEAFF.

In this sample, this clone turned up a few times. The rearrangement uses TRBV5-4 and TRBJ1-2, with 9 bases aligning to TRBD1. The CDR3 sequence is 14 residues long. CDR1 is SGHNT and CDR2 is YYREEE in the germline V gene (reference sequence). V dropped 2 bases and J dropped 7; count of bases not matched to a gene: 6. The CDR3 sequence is CASSLRDRASGYTF. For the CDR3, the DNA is TGTGCCAGCAGCTTAAGGGACAGGGCCTCTGGCTACACCTTC.

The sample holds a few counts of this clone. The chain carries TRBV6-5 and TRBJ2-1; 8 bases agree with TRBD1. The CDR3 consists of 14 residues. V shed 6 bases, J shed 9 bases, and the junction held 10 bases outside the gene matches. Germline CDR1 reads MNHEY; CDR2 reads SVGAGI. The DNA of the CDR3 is TGTGCCAGCAGCGGACAGGGCTTGGAGGGTGAGCAGTTCTTC. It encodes CASSGQGLEGEQFF.

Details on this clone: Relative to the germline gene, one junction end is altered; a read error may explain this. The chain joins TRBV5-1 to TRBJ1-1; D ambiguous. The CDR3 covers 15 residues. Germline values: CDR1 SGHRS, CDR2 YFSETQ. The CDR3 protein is CASRLGDDLNTEAFF. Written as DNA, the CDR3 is TGCGCCAGCAGGTTGGGAGACGATTTGAACACTGAAGCTTTCTTT.

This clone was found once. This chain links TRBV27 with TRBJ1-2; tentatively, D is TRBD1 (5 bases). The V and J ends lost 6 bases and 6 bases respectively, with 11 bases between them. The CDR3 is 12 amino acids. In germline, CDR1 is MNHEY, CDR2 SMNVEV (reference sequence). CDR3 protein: CASRRWGDGYTF. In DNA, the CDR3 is TGTGCCAGCAGGAGATGGGGGGATGGCTACACCTTC.

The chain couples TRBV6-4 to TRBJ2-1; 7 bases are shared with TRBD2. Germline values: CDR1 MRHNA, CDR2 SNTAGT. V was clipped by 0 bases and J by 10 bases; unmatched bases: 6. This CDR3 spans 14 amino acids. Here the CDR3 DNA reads TGTGCCAGCAGTGACTCGCTCCAGACTAGCGAGCAGTTCTTC. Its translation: CASSDSLQTSEQFF.

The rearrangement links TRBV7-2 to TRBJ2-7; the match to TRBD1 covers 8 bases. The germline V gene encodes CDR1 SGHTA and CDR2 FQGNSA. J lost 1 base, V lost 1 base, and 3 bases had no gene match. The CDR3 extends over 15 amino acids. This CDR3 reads CASSLGQGLSYEQYF. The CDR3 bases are TGTGCCAGCAGCTTAGGACAGGGGCTTTCCTACGAGCAGTACTTC.

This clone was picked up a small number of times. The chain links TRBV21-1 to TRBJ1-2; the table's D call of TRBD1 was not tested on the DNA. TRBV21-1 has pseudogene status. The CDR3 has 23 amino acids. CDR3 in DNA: TGTGCCAGCAGCAAAAACGGGAGCTGGCCTAGCGGACAGGGGTCAAAGTGGGACTATGGCTACACCTTC. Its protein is CASSKNGSWPSGQGSKWDYGYTF.

The CDR3 bases are TGCGCCAGCAGCCAAGAGGGACAGGGGGCAAGGGAGCAGTACTTC. Protein sequence: CASSQEGQGAREQYF. The chain carries TRBV4-1 and TRBJ2-7, with 12 positions matching TRBD1. This CDR3 spans 15 amino acids. The V segment lost 0 bases and the J segment 7 bases; nucleotides outside the gene matches: 4. Germline V lookup: CDR1 MGHRA, CDR2 YSYEKL.

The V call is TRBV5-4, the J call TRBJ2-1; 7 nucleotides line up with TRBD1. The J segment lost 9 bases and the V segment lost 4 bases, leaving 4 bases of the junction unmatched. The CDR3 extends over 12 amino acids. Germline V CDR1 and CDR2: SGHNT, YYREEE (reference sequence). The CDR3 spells CASSQGQTEQFF. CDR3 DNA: TGTGCCAGCAGCCAGGGACAGACTGAGCAGTTCTTC.

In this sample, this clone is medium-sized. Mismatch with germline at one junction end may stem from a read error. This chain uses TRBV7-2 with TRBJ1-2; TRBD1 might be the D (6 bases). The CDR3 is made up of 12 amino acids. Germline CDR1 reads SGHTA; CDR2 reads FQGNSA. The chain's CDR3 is CASSLGQPDPFF. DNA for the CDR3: TGTGCCAGCAGTTTAGGACAGCCAGACCCCTTCTTC. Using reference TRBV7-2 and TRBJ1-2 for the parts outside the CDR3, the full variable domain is GAGVSQSPSNKVTEKGKDVELRCDPISGHTALYWYRQSLGQGLEFLIYFQGNSAPDKSGLPSDRFSAERTGGSVSTLTIQRTQQEDSAVYLCASSLGQPDPFFGSGTRLTVV.

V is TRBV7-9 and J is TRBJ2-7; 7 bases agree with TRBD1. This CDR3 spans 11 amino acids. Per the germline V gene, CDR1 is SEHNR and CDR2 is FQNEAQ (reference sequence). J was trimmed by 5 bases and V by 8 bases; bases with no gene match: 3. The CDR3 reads CASQQGNEQYF. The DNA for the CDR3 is TGTGCCAGCCAACAGGGGAACGAGCAGTACTTC.

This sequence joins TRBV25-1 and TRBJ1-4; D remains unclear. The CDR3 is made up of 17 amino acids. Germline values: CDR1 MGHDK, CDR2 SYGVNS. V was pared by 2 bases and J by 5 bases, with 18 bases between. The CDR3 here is CASSEKPPREANEKLFF. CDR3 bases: TGTGCCAGCAGTGAAAAACCCCCGAGGGAGGCCAATGAAAAACTGTTTTTT.

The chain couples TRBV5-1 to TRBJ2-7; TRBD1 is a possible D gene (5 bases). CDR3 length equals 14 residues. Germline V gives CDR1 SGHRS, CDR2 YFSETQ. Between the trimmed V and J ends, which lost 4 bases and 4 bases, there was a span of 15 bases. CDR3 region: CASSPAGSPYEQYF. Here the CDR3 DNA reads TGCGCCAGCAGCCCCGCAGGGTCCCCTTACGAGCAGTACTTC.

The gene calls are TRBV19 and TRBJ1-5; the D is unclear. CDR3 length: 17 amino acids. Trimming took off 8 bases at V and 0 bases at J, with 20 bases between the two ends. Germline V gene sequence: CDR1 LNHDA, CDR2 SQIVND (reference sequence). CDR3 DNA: TGTGCCAGTGGTGATGGGCCGGGAGGGTTTAGCAATCAGCCCCAGCATTTT. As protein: CASGDGPGGFSNQPQHF.

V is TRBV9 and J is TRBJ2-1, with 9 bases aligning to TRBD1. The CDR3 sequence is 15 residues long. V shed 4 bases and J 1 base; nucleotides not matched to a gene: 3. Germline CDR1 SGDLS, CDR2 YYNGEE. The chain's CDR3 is CASSRTGVSYNEQFF. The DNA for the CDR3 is TGTGCCAGCAGCAGGACAGGGGTGTCCTACAATGAGCAGTTCTTC.

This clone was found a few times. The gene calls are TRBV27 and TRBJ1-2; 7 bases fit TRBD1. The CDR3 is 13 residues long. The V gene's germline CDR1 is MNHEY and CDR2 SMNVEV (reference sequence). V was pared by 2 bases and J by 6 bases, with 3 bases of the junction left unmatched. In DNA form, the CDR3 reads TGTGCCAGCAGTTTAAACAGGGGAGATGGCTACACCTTC. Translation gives CASSLNRGDGYTF.

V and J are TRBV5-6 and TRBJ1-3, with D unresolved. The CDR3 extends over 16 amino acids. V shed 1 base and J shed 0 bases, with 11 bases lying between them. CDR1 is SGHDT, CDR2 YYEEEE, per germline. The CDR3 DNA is TGTGCCAGCAGCTTGTTAGGGCAAATCTCTGGAAACACCATATATTTT. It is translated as CASSLLGQISGNTIYF.

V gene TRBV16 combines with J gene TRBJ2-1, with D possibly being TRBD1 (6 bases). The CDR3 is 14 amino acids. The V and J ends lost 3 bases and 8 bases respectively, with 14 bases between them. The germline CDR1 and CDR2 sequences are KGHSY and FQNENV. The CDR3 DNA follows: TGTGCCAGCAGCCATGCCGGGACATCGGATGAGCAGTTCTTC. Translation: CASSHAGTSDEQFF.

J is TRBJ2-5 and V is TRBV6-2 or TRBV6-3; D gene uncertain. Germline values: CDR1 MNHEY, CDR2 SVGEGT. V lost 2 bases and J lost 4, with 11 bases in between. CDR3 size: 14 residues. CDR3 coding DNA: TGTGCCAGCAGTTACGGGGTCGCGAGAGAGACCCAGTACTTC. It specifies CASSYGVARETQYF.

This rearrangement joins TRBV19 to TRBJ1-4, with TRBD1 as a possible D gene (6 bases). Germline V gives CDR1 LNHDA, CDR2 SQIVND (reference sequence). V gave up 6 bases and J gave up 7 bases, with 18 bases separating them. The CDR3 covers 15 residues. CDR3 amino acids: CASRPVGGALEKLFF. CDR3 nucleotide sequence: TGTGCCAGTAGGCCGGTGGGGGGGGCGCTTGAAAAACTGTTTTTT.

In DNA, the CDR3 is TGTGCCAGCGGTCTGGGCCCCAATGAGCAGTTCTTC. Residues: CASGLGPNEQFF. The chain links TRBV7-9 to TRBJ2-1; no reliable D call. V lost 8 bases and J 6 bases, leaving 11 bases between the germline ends. This CDR3 spans 12 amino acids. Germline CDR1 is SEHNR and CDR2 is FQNEAQ (reference sequence).

The CDR3: CASSGGLRQGYGYTF. The CDR3 nucleotides are TGTGCCAGCAGTGGAGGCCTTAGACAGGGCTATGGCTACACCTTC. V is TRBV25-1 and J is TRBJ1-2; 7 bases fit TRBD1. The CDR3 consists of 15 residues. The germline V gene has CDR1 MGHDK and CDR2 SYGVNS. V dropped 4 bases and J dropped 4; count of bases not matched to a gene: 9.

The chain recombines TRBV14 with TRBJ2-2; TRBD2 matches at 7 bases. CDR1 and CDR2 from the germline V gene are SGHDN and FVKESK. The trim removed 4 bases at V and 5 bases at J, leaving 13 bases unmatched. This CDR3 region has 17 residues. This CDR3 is CASSRAITTGGTGELFF. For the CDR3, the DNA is TGTGCCAGCAGCCGGGCGATAACTACCGGGGGGACCGGGGAGCTGTTTTTT.

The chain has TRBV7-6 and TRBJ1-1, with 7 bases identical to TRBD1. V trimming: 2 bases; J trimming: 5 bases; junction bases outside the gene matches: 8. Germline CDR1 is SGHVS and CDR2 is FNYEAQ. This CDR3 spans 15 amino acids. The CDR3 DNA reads TGTGCCAGCAGCTTAAGCCCGCAGGGGGTGACTGAAGCTTTCTTT. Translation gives CASSLSPQGVTEAFF.

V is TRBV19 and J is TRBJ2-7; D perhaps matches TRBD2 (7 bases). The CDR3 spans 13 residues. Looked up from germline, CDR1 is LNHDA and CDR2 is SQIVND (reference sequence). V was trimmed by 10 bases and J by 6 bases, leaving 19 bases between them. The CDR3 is CATRGGASGEQYF. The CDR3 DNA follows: TGTGCCACAAGAGGGGGGGCCTCCGGCGAGCAGTACTTC. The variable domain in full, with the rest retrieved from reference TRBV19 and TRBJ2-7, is DGGITQSPKYLFRKEGQNVTLSCEQNLNHDAMYWYRQDPGQGLRLIYYSQIVNDFQKGDIAEGYSVSREKKESFPLTVTSAQKNPTAFYLCATRGGASGEQYFGPGTRLTVT.